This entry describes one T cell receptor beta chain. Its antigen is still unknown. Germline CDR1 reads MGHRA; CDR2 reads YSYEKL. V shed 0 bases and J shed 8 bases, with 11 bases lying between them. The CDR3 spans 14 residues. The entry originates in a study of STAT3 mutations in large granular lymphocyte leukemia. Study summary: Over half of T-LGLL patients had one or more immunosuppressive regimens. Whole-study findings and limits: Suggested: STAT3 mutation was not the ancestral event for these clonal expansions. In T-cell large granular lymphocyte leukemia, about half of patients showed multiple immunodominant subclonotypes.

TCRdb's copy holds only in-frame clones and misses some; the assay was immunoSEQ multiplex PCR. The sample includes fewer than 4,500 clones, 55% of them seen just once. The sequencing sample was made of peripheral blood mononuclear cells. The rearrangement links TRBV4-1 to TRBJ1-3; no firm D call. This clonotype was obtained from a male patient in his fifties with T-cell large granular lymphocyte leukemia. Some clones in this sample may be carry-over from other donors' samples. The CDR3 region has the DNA TGCGCCAGCAGCCAAGAGGGGTACGCAGACACCATATATTTT. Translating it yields CASSQEGYADTIYF.